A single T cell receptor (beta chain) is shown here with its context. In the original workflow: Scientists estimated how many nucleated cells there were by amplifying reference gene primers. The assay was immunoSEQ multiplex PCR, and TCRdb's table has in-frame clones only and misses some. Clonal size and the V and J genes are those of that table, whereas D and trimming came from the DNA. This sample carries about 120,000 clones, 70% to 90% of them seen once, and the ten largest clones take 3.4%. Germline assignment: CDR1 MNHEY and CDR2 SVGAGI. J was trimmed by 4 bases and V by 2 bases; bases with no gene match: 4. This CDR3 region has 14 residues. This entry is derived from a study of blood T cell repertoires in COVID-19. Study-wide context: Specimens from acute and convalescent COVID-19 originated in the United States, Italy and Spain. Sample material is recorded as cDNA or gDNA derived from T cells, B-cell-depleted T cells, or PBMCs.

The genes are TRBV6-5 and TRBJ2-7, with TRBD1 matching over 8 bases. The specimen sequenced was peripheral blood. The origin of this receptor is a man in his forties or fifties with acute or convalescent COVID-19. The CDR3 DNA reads TGTGCCAGCAGTTACGGGCAGGGGGCTTACGAGCAGTACTTC. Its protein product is CASSYGQGAYEQYF.